Given below is one T cell receptor beta chain in context. Its antigen remains unidentified. Regions amplified from RNA transcripts were the TCR beta CDR3 regions. The HTBI set primed first-round TCR CDR3 RT-PCR. TCRdb reprocessed the multiplex PCR reads with MiXCR, giving one entry per CDR3 protein. The data contain 600,000 or so distinct CDR3 sequences, 46% of them singletons. This sample is part of a study of T cells in Graves' hyperthyroidism and ophthalmopathy. Study-wide findings and caveats: Most thyroid clonotypes expanded above 0.001 appeared in blood too.

Hyperthyroidism in the patients, aged 18 to 65, was newly diagnosed and under 2 months in duration. The CDR3 sequence is 16 residues long. Germline V gene sequence: CDR1 PRHDT, CDR2 FYEKMQ (reference sequence). With 1 base clipped from V and 5 bases from J, the junction kept 7 bases outside the gene matches. The V and J genes are TRBV13 and TRBJ2-5; 10 bases match TRBD2. The sequence was collected from a woman aged 18-35 years with Graves' hyperthyroidism. Sequencing input: peripheral blood or thyroid tissue (not recorded which). The CDR3 DNA is TGTGCCAGCAGCTTAGCAGCGGGAGGGCTGGGGGAGACCCAGTACTTC. This sequence encodes CASSLAAGGLGETQYF.